This TCR beta chain stems from a study of blood T cell repertoires in COVID-19. Study-wide background: COVID-19 samples, acute and convalescent, were from the United States, Italy and Spain. T cells, B-cell-depleted T cells, or PBMCs provided the cDNA or gDNA that served as material.

In the study's own analysis: Reference gene primers were amplified, and this amplification served to estimate nucleated cell counts. The data were produced by immunoSEQ multiplex PCR, yet TCRdb's version contains in-frame clones alone and is incomplete. V and J calls plus clone size are reproduced from that table; the DNA served to infer D and trimming. Among approximately 330,000 clones listed, over 80% were seen once. The V and J ends lost 5 bases and 0 bases respectively, with 5 bases between them. Looked up from germline, CDR1 is SGHTA and CDR2 is FQGTGA. This CDR3 region has 13 residues. Seattle enrolled patients during active infection and tracked them longitudinally.

The sequence was obtained from a man aged 30-40 years with COVID-19, enrolled during active disease. The V gene is TRBV7-3, the J gene TRBJ2-1; TRBD1 is a possible D gene (5 bases). The sequenced sample was peripheral blood. CDR3 sequence reads: CASSQGSYNEQFF. CDR3 sequence (DNA): TGTGCCAGCAGCCAGGGCTCCTACAATGAGCAGTTCTTC. Supplemented by reference TRBV7-3 and TRBJ2-1, the full variable domain reads GAGVSQTPSNKVTEKGKYVELRCDPISGHTALYWYRQSLGQGPEFLIYFQGTGAADDSGLPNDRFFAVRPEGSVSTLKIQRTERGDSAVYLCASSQGSYNEQFFGPGTRLTVL.